The 27 T cell receptor beta chains below come from one sample, sequenced in a study of T cell responses to AZD1222 COVID-19 vaccine. TCRdb's copy holds only in-frame clones and misses some; the assay was immunoSEQ multiplex PCR. The table lists around 190,000 clones, about nine tenths of them singletons. The source was peripheral blood, collected 28 days after the second AZD1222 dose. The origin of the receptors is an adult who received the AZD1222 COVID-19 vaccine.

The chain employs TRBV2 and TRBJ1-6, with D unresolved. Per the germline V gene, CDR1 is SNHLY and CDR2 is FYNNEI. The CDR3 sequence is 13 residues long. V was cut by 0 bases and J by 9 bases, with 6 bases left in between. The CDR3 loop is CASSEARSSPLHF. The CDR3 nucleotides are TGTGCCAGCAGTGAAGCGCGCAGTTCACCCCTCCACTTT.

As DNA, the CDR3 is TGTGCCAGCAGCTTGGCGGGTTTCAATCAGCCCCAGCATTTT. Translated, it gives CASSLAGFNQPQHF. V and J are TRBV5-5 and TRBJ1-5; D gene uncertain. Germline CDR1 and CDR2: SGHKS and YYEKEE (reference sequence). V lost 0 bases to trimming and J lost 3 bases, with 7 bases between them. The length of the CDR3 is 14 residues.

The genes are TRBV30 and TRBJ1-6, with D unclear. The ends were cut back, 0 bases at V and 5 bases at J, with 8 bases in the middle. Per the germline V gene, CDR1 is GTSNPN and CDR2 is SVGIG (reference sequence). This CDR3 spans 14 amino acids. CDR3 protein: CAWSVNRNNSPLHF. CDR3 coding DNA: TGTGCCTGGAGTGTTAACAGAAATAATTCACCCCTCCACTTT.

This clone was seen a single time. This sequence joins TRBV25-1 and TRBJ1-1, with TRBD1 matching over 7 bases. The germline V gene has CDR1 MGHDK and CDR2 SYGVNS. CDR3 length: 16 residues. Losses at the gene ends were 2 bases for V and 1 base for J; bases not matched to a gene: 7. CDR3 amino acids: CASSERQGRGNTEAFF. The CDR3 region has the DNA TGTGCCAGCAGTGAAAGACAGGGTCGGGGGAACACTGAAGCTTTCTTT.

J is TRBJ1-2 and V is TRBV12-5; D is uncertain. This CDR3 is 17 amino acids long. Germline loops: CDR1 LGHNT, CDR2 FRNRAP. Trimming stripped 0 bases from V and 4 bases from J, with 18 bases between. CDR3 bases: TGTGCTAGTGGTTTGGTACCAGGAATCGGCCTTGGCTATGGCTACACCTTC. Translating it yields CASGLVPGIGLGYGYTF. Drawing the rest from reference TRBV12-5 and TRBJ1-2, the complete variable domain is DARVTQTPRHKVTEMGQEVTMRCQPILGHNTVFWYRQTMMQGLELLAYFRNRAPLDDSGMPKDRFSAEMPDATLATLKIQPSEPRDSAVYFCASGLVPGIGLGYGYTFGSGTRLTVV.

The chain is built from TRBV30 and TRBJ2-3; TRBD2 matches at 9 bases. This CDR3 region has 14 residues. Germline V gene sequence: CDR1 GTSNPN, CDR2 SVGIG (reference sequence). With 5 bases clipped from V and 3 bases from J, the junction kept 6 bases outside the gene matches. CDR3 DNA sequence: TGTGCCTGGGAGCGGGAGGAGGAGACAGATACGCAGTATTTT. Translating gives CAWEREEETDTQYF.

The chain couples TRBV6-5 to TRBJ1-2; 7 bases align to TRBD1. The V segment lost 6 bases and the J segment 4 bases; nucleotides outside the gene matches: 2. From germline, CDR1 is MNHEY and CDR2 SVGAGI. The CDR3 is made up of 12 amino acids. The CDR3 DNA is TGTGCCAGCAGGGGACAGCTCTATGGCTACACCTTC. It specifies CASRGQLYGYTF.

The chain carries TRBV30 and TRBJ2-6; possibly TRBD1 for D (6 bases). V was cut by 5 bases and J by 2 bases, with 10 bases left in between. Germline CDR1 reads GTSNPN; CDR2 reads SVGIG (reference sequence). The length of the CDR3 is 14 residues. The CDR3 spells CAWAGATGANVLTF. CDR3 in DNA: TGTGCCTGGGCAGGGGCCACTGGGGCCAACGTCCTGACTTTC.

This clone was picked up a small number of times. This sequence joins TRBV12-5 and TRBJ1-6; maybe TRBD1 (5 bases). This CDR3 region has 15 residues. Per germline, CDR1 LGHNT and CDR2 FRNRAP. V gave up 7 bases and J gave up 10 bases, with 20 bases separating them. Here the CDR3 DNA reads TGTGCTAGTGTACATCTTCTTGGCGGGGGATCACCCCTCCACTTT. Translated: CASVHLLGGGSPLHF.

This chain links TRBV11-2 with TRBJ2-2; 7 bases map to TRBD2. Losses at the gene ends were 6 bases for V and 6 bases for J; bases not matched to a gene: 7. Per germline, CDR1 SGHAT and CDR2 FQNNGV. CDR3 length: 14 amino acids. This CDR3 reads CASRLTSVAGELFF. CDR3 coding DNA: TGTGCCAGCAGACTAACTAGCGTTGCCGGGGAGCTGTTTTTT.

The chain has TRBV19 and TRBJ1-5; TRBD1 matches 9 bases. The germline gives CDR1 LNHDA, CDR2 SQIVND (reference sequence). V was pared by 2 bases and J by 4 bases, with 3 bases of the junction left unmatched. The CDR3 covers 15 residues. This CDR3 is CASSIWTGVNQPQHF. CDR3 nucleotide sequence: TGTGCCAGTAGTATATGGACAGGGGTAAATCAGCCCCAGCATTTT.

The rearrangement joins TRBV2 to TRBJ1-2, with D unresolved. V lost 6 bases and J 3 bases, leaving 5 bases between the germline ends. This CDR3 region has 11 residues. Per the germline V gene, CDR1 is SNHLY and CDR2 is FYNNEI. CDR3 protein: CASRAYYGYTF. The CDR3 nucleotides are TGTGCCAGCAGGGCCTACTATGGCTACACCTTC.

This chain uses TRBV16 with TRBJ2-2; TRBD1 might be the D (5 bases). This CDR3 comprises 16 residues. With 6 bases removed from V and 0 bases from J, the gap between germline ends came to 14 bases. CDR1 is KGHSY, CDR2 FQNENV, per germline. The CDR3 reads CASSRQLTANTGELFF. In nucleotides, the CDR3 is TGTGCCAGCAGTCGACAACTGACAGCGAACACCGGGGAGCTGTTTTTT.

The gene calls are TRBV3-1 (or the pseudogene TRBV3-2) and TRBJ1-3, with a weak D call TRBD1 (5 bases). With 0 bases removed from V and 0 bases from J, the gap between germline ends came to 9 bases. Germline CDR1 is LGHDT and CDR2 is YNNKEL (reference sequence). The CDR3 contains 16 residues. CDR3 sequence reads: CASSQDWGGSGNTIYF. CDR3 DNA: TGTGCCAGCAGCCAAGATTGGGGGGGCTCTGGAAACACCATATATTTT.

The genes are TRBV2 and TRBJ1-1; no clear D. Per the germline V gene, CDR1 is SNHLY and CDR2 is FYNNEI. The CDR3 is 14 amino acids. Between the trimmed V and J ends, which lost 7 bases and 2 bases, there was a span of 14 bases. CDR3 in amino acids: CASTLLEGNTEAFF. CDR3 coding DNA: TGTGCCAGCACCCTCCTTGAGGGCAACACTGAAGCTTTCTTT.

This sequence joins TRBV7-9 and TRBJ2-1, with 9 bases fitting TRBD1. CDR3 length: 16 amino acids. With V trimmed by 5 bases and J by 2 bases, 7 bases remained unmatched. Per the germline V gene, CDR1 is SEHNR and CDR2 is FQNEAQ (reference sequence). CDR3 in DNA: TGTGCCAGCAGCCCAACCGGGACAGGGCCCTACAATGAGCAGTTCTTC. Translating it yields CASSPTGTGPYNEQFF.

The chain links TRBV30 to TRBJ1-5; D possibly corresponds to TRBD1 (5 bases). The germline V and J ends were trimmed by 0 bases and 5 bases, with 11 bases remaining between them. The CDR3 length is 14 residues. Germline assignment: CDR1 GTSNPN and CDR2 SVGIG (reference sequence). The CDR3 bases are TGTGCCTGGAGTGTACGAACAGGCCATCAGCCCCAGCATTTT. Amino acids: CAWSVRTGHQPQHF.

The J gene is TRBJ1-1, the V gene TRBV7-2, with D uncertain. Germline CDR1 and CDR2: SGHTA and FQGNSA. The CDR3 is made up of 15 amino acids. V shed 2 bases and J shed 0 bases, with 10 bases lying between them. The CDR3 nucleotides are TGTGCCAGCAGCTTAAGGACCCTTATGAACACTGAAGCTTTCTTT. The encoded protein is CASSLRTLMNTEAFF.

The chain is built from TRBV5-1 and TRBJ2-3; D gene unclear. The CDR3 loop spans 15 amino acids. Germline V CDR1 and CDR2: SGHRS, YFSETQ. V lost 0 bases to trimming and J lost 3 bases, with 11 bases between them. CDR3 nucleotides: TGCGCCAGCAGCTTGGGGCTCGGAATGACAGATACGCAGTATTTT. Translating it yields CASSLGLGMTDTQYF.

CDR3 region: CASSTYGTGATGELFF. CDR3 DNA: TGTGCCAGTAGTACCTATGGGACCGGGGCCACCGGGGAGCTGTTTTTT. J is TRBJ2-2 and V is TRBV19; D is possibly TRBD1 or TRBD2 (5 bases each). The CDR3 contains 16 residues. In germline, CDR1 is LNHDA, CDR2 SQIVND (reference sequence). Trimming left V 4 bases short and J 4 bases short, with 16 bases between.

V usage is TRBV6-5 and J usage is TRBJ2-7, with TRBD2 matching 16 bases. V dropped 6 bases and J dropped 5; count of bases not matched to a gene: 4. There are 15 residues in the CDR3. Germline-derived CDR1 and CDR2 are MNHEY and SVGAGI. CDR3 DNA: TGTGCCAGCAGGGGACTAGCGGGAGGGCCCGACGAGCAGTACTTC. This encodes CASRGLAGGPDEQYF.

The J gene is TRBJ1-3, the V gene TRBV4-2; D unclear. V lost 1 base and J 7 bases, leaving 2 bases between the germline ends. Germline V gene sequence: CDR1 LGHNA, CDR2 YNFKEQ. The CDR3 extends over 11 amino acids. For the CDR3, the DNA is TGTGCCAGCAGCCAAGTGAACACCATATATTTT. The encoded protein is CASSQVNTIYF.

The chain joins TRBV21-1 to TRBJ1-4; the D call of TRBD1 is as the table states it, not checked on the DNA. TRBV21-1 is a pseudogene. The CDR3 covers 17 residues. The CDR3 reads CASFKGIRGILNEKLFF. CDR3 DNA: TGTGCCAGCTTTAAGGGGATCAGGGGGATCCTTAATGAAAAACTGTTTTTT.

This chain links TRBV6-2 or TRBV6-3 with TRBJ2-3; D is undetermined. This CDR3 has 13 residues. The germline V and J ends were trimmed by 2 bases and 7 bases, with 10 bases remaining between them. CDR1 is MNHEY, CDR2 SVGEGT, per germline. CDR3 DNA sequence: TGTGCCAGCAGTTACGGTCAGACCTATACGCAGTATTTT. Protein product: CASSYGQTYTQYF.

This sequence joins TRBV5-1 and TRBJ2-7; D might be TRBD2 (5 bases). V was shortened by 0 bases and J by 1 base, with 8 bases between the two germline ends. The length of the CDR3 is 14 residues. Germline V gene lookup returns CDR1 SGHRS and CDR2 YFSETQ. The CDR3 reads CASSLVRGSYEQYF. In DNA, the CDR3 is TGCGCCAGCAGCTTGGTCCGGGGTTCCTACGAGCAGTACTTC.

V is TRBV7-2 and J is TRBJ1-1; tentatively, D is TRBD1 (5 bases). The length of the CDR3 is 18 residues. Trimming took off 4 bases at V and 0 bases at J, with 21 bases between the two ends. The germline CDR1 and CDR2 sequences are SGHTA and FQGNSA. The DNA for the CDR3 is TGTGCCAGCAGCTCCTTACCCCGGGGCCCAAACATGAACACTGAAGCTTTCTTT. This gives the protein CASSSLPRGPNMNTEAFF.

This clone has just one count. The chain carries TRBV7-9 and TRBJ1-4; possible D gene TRBD1, 5 bases. V was cut by 10 bases and J by 2 bases, with 17 bases left in between. The germline V gene encodes CDR1 SEHNR and CDR2 FQNEAQ (reference sequence). This CDR3 contains 15 residues. CDR3 region: CANGAGSGTNEKLFF. As DNA, the CDR3 is TGTGCCAATGGGGCAGGGAGCGGCACTAATGAAAAACTGTTTTTT.